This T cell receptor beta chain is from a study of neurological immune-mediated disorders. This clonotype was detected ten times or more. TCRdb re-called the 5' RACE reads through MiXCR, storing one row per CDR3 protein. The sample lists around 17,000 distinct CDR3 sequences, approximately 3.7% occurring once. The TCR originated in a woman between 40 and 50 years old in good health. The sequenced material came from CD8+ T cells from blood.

The CDR3 nucleotides are TGTGCCAGCAGTTTCGGTGCCCTGTACAATGAGCAGTTCTTC. It yields the protein CASSFGALYNEQFF. The chain employs TRBV28 and TRBJ2-1; D unclear. V lost 3 bases and J 4 bases, leaving 10 bases between the germline ends. The CDR3 spans 14 residues. The germline CDR1 and CDR2 sequences are MDHEN and SYDVKM.